The rows below give T cell receptor beta chains drawn from one sample of a study of blood T cell repertoires in COVID-19. Produced via immunoSEQ multiplex PCR; TCRdb's table is partial and in-frame only. This repertoire shows approximately 260,000 clones, 70% to 90% found once; its top ten account for 8% to 13%. Sequenced sample: peripheral blood. These receptors originate from a woman in her sixties or seventies with acute or convalescent COVID-19. Each CDR3 is given with its conserved first and last residue. Each record gives: D gene, clone size, J gene, V gene, CDR3 protein, CDR3 DNA. D genes are given only for firm matches. Only some rows state a clone size, as once, few, many or a class for expanded clones.

D: -; size: -; J: TRBJ2-5; V: TRBV11-2; CDR3: CASSLQRAQETQYF; DNA: TGTGCCAGCAGCCTTCAGCGGGCGCAAGAGACCCAGTACTTC
D: -; size: -; J: TRBJ1-5; V: TRBV19; CDR3: CASSISAGDRNQPQHF; DNA: TGTGCCAGTAGTATATCAGCAGGGGATCGCAATCAGCCCCAGCATTTT
D: -; size: -; J: TRBJ2-5; V: TRBV29-1; CDR3: CSAQAGEETQYF; DNA: TGCAGCGCCCAGGCCGGGGAAGAGACCCAGTACTTC
D: -; size: -; J: TRBJ2-7; V: TRBV5-1; CDR3: CASSFSADYEQYF; DNA: TGCGCCAGCAGCTTTTCGGCGGACTACGAGCAGTACTTC
D: -; size: -; J: TRBJ2-7; V: TRBV3-1/TRBV3-2; CDR3: CASSQGWLILTGQYF; DNA: TGTGCCAGCAGCCAAGGGTGGCTAATTTTAACAGGGCAGTACTTC
D: -; size: -; J: TRBJ2-3; V: TRBV5-6; CDR3: CASSLGTGPADTQYF; DNA: TGTGCCAGCAGCTTGGGCACAGGGCCGGCAGATACGCAGTATTTT
D: -; size: -; J: TRBJ2-7; V: TRBV5-6; CDR3: CASSSGVNYEQYF; DNA: TGTGCCAGCTCCTCCGGGGTTAACTACGAGCAGTACTTC
D: TRBD2; size: -; J: TRBJ2-3; V: TRBV5-6; CDR3: CASSLRAGPIGGQYF; DNA: TGTGCCAGCAGTTTACGAGCGGGGCCGATCGGGGGGCAGTATTTT
D: -; size: -; J: TRBJ2-3; V: TRBV7-9; CDR3: CASILPVDTQYF; DNA: TGTGCCAGCATCCTCCCGGTGGATACGCAGTATTTT
D: TRBD1; size: -; J: TRBJ2-3; V: TRBV6-5; CDR3: CASQGADTQYF; DNA: TGTGCCTCTCAGGGGGCAGATACGCAGTATTTT
D: -; size: once; J: TRBJ2-7; V: TRBV18; CDR3: CASSPRVGEQYF; DNA: TGTGCCAGCTCACCCAGGGTTGGCGAGCAGTACTTC
D: -; size: -; J: TRBJ1-5; V: TRBV7-2; CDR3: CASSFRVNQPQHF; DNA: TGTGCCAGCAGCTTCCGGGTCAATCAGCCCCAGCATTTT
D: -; size: -; J: TRBJ2-7; V: TRBV5-1; CDR3: CASSGQTYEQYF; DNA: TGCGCCAGCAGCGGTCAGACTTACGAGCAGTACTTC
D: TRBD2; size: -; J: TRBJ2-7; V: TRBV9; CDR3: CASSVAAGGNYEQYF; DNA: TGTGCCAGCAGCGTAGCGGCGGGGGGGAACTACGAGCAGTACTTC
D: -; size: -; J: TRBJ1-5; V: TRBV6-2/TRBV6-3; CDR3: CASSYLRDRTHQPQHF; DNA: TGTGCCAGCAGTTATCTCAGGGATAGGACCCATCAGCCCCAGCATTTT
D: -; size: -; J: TRBJ2-7; V: TRBV4-1; CDR3: CASSLYYRVNEQYF; DNA: TGCGCCAGCAGCCTCTACTACAGGGTTAACGAGCAGTACTTC
D: -; size: -; J: TRBJ2-5; V: TRBV20-1; CDR3: CSASPVTSQGWETQYF; DNA: TGCAGTGCTAGTCCGGTAACCTCTCAGGGGTGGGAGACCCAGTACTTC
D: -; size: -; J: TRBJ1-2; V: TRBV4-2; CDR3: CASSQGTYGYTF; DNA: TGTGCCAGCAGCCAGGGCACCTATGGCTACACCTTC
D: -; size: -; J: TRBJ2-2; V: TRBV3-1/TRBV3-2; CDR3: CASSLPTGELFF; DNA: TGTGCCAGCAGCCTCCCGACCGGGGAGCTGTTTTTT
D: TRBD1; size: -; J: TRBJ1-6; V: TRBV5-1; CDR3: CASSWDSNNSPLHF; DNA: TGCGCCAGCAGTTGGGACAGCAATAATTCACCCCTCCACTTT
D: TRBD1; size: once; J: TRBJ2-7; V: TRBV6-4; CDR3: CASSTKGQGNYEQYF; DNA: TGTGCCAGCAGCACTAAGGGACAGGGGAACTACGAGCAGTACTTC
D: -; size: few; J: TRBJ1-2; V: TRBV25-1; CDR3: CASSESGVAGSVGYTF; DNA: TGTGCCAGCAGTGAATCGGGGGTAGCAGGGAGTGTTGGCTACACCTTC
D: TRBD2; size: -; J: TRBJ2-7; V: TRBV7-9; CDR3: CASSLLAGGPSEQYF; DNA: TGTGCCAGCAGCTTACTAGCGGGGGGGCCTTCCGAGCAGTACTTC
D: -; size: once; J: TRBJ1-3; V: TRBV6-5; CDR3: CASSYGSSATGNTIYF; DNA: TGTGCCAGCAGTTACGGCTCATCCGCAACTGGAAACACCATATATTTT
D: TRBD1; size: -; J: TRBJ1-4; V: TRBV12-5; CDR3: CASGFIRGQTNEKLFF; DNA: TGTGCTAGTGGTTTTATCAGGGGGCAGACTAATGAAAAACTGTTTTTT